This T cell receptor (beta chain) was observed in a study of Ad26.COV2.S vaccination and SARS-CoV-2 variants. Findings and caveats of the study: Once vaccination had occurred, spike-specific CD8+ and CD4+ T cell responses reportedly showed substantial breadth. While placebo recipients had lower spike-specific TCR breadth, vaccine recipients had more. Those who received vaccine or placebo ended up with similar non-spike TCR breadth.

Here immunoSEQ multiplex PCR was the method, and the copy in TCRdb shows in-frame clones only, minus some. The table lists about 98,000 clones, around 80% of them singletons. Trimming cost V 0 bases and J 2 bases, with 12 bases left between them. This CDR3 is 16 amino acids long. Germline V gene sequence: CDR1 SGHAT, CDR2 FQNNGV. Worth noting for this clone: Its antigen is as yet unknown.

V gene TRBV11-2 combines with J gene TRBJ2-3, with D possibly matching TRBD1 (6 bases). The receptor's source is a human donor who had recovered from COVID-19. The input for sequencing was peripheral blood, taken after recovery from COVID-19. CDR3 nucleotide sequence: TGTGCCAGCAGCTTAGACGTCAGGGGTTACACAGATACGCAGTATTTT. This sequence encodes CASSLDVRGYTDTQYF.